Below are 5 T cell receptor beta chains sequenced from a single sample in a study of PD-L1 blockade in urothelial cancer. The assay was immunoSEQ multiplex PCR, and TCRdb's table has in-frame clones only and misses some. The repertoire holds over 50,000 clones, with about 86% as singletons. Specimen: PBMCs, collected around atezolizumab (anti-PD-L1) treatment. These receptors came from a man aged 50 to 60 with urothelial cancer.

This clone was counted between two and nine times. This rearrangement joins TRBV6-6 to TRBJ1-6; D perhaps matches TRBD1 (6 bases). The germline V and J ends were trimmed by 8 bases and 7 bases, with 12 bases remaining between them. The CDR3 runs to 13 residues. Per the germline V gene, CDR1 is MNHNY and CDR2 is SVGAGI (reference sequence). CDR3 DNA sequence: TGTGCCAGCGACCAGGGGCGCAATTCACCCCTCCACTTT. Amino acids: CASDQGRNSPLHF.

The chain employs TRBV19 and TRBJ2-5; 7 bases match TRBD2. The V and J ends lost 5 bases and 5 bases, in that order; junction bases with no gene match: 8. The CDR3 runs to 14 residues. Germline-derived CDR1 and CDR2 are LNHDA and SQIVND (reference sequence). The CDR3 nucleotides read TGTGCCAGTAGTTACGGGACTATCGGGGAGACCCAGTACTTC. Translation: CASSYGTIGETQYF.

The chain uses TRBV7-8 and TRBJ2-1, with TRBD2 matching 9 bases. Trimming cost V 5 bases and J 0 bases; bases outside gene matches: 8. The CDR3 covers 17 residues. The germline gives CDR1 SGHVS, CDR2 FQNEAQ. This CDR3 is CASSAPTSGYSYNEQFF. The CDR3 nucleotides read TGTGCCAGCAGCGCTCCGACTAGCGGCTACTCCTACAATGAGCAGTTCTTC. Based on the CDR3 plus reference TRBV7-8 and TRBJ2-1, the full variable domain is GAGVSQSPRYKVAKRGQDVALRCDPISGHVSLFWYQQALGQGPEFLTYFQNEAQLDKSGLPSDRFFAERPEGSVSTLKIQRTQQEDSAVYLCASSAPTSGYSYNEQFFGPGTRLTVL.

V is TRBV2 and J is TRBJ1-5; perhaps TRBD1 as D (5 bases). The V end was cut by 5 bases, the J end by 6 bases, with 11 bases between. The CDR3 has 13 amino acids. Germline V CDR1 and CDR2: SNHLY, FYNNEI. This chain's CDR3 is CASSFDTGQPQHF. The CDR3 DNA is TGTGCCAGCAGTTTTGATACAGGTCAGCCCCAGCATTTT.

The chain recombines TRBV5-4 with TRBJ2-5; D remains ambiguous. Trimming shortened V by 3 bases and J by 2 bases, and 2 bases separated the two germline ends. CDR3 length: 11 amino acids. Per the germline V gene, CDR1 is SGHNT and CDR2 is YYREEE (reference sequence). CDR3 nucleotide sequence: TGTGCCAGCAGCTCTCAAGAGACCCAGTACTTC. Protein product: CASSSQETQYF.